The 13 T cell receptor beta chains in this list originate from one sample, sequenced in a study of T cell repertoires in cytomegalovirus infection. No antigens are known for them. A single record per CDR3 protein comes from TCRdb applying MiXCR to the reads. The table has about 470,000 distinct CDR3 sequences, about two fifths seen once; the top ten hold 43%. The input for sequencing was cultured PBMCs, taken from culture after CMV antigen stimulation. The receptors were gathered from a human donor in good health (CMV status not recorded). Some clones in this sample may be carry-over from other donors' samples.

V and J are TRBV6-6 and TRBJ2-2, with a possible D match to TRBD1 (6 bases). The CDR3 loop spans 16 amino acids. Germline CDR1 and CDR2: MNHNY and SVGAGI (reference sequence). V lost 6 bases to trimming and J lost 2 bases, with 16 bases between them. In DNA form, the CDR3 reads TGTGCCAGCAGACCCCCCGGACAGCTTAACACCGGGGAGCTGTTTTTT. Amino acids: CASRPPGQLNTGELFF.

This clonotype is a singleton in its sample. This chain joins TRBV19 and TRBJ2-7, with D possibly being TRBD2 (5 bases). Trimming pared 9 bases from V and 2 bases from J, leaving 11 bases between. The length of the CDR3 is 12 residues. Germline V gene data show CDR1 as LNHDA and CDR2 as SQIVND (reference sequence). The CDR3 reads CASGIEPYEQYF. The CDR3 DNA reads TGTGCCAGCGGGATCGAACCCTACGAGCAGTACTTC. Full variable domain (remainder filled in from reference TRBV19 and TRBJ2-7): DGGITQSPKYLFRKEGQNVTLSCEQNLNHDAMYWYRQDPGQGLRLIYYSQIVNDFQKGDIAEGYSVSREKKESFPLTVTSAQKNPTAFYLCASGIEPYEQYFGPGTRLTVT.

This clonotype was found a few times. This sequence joins TRBV29-1 and TRBJ2-1; D remains unclear. This CDR3 spans 10 amino acids. Trimming shortened V by 4 bases and J by 7 bases, and 5 bases separated the two germline ends. Germline CDR1 SQVTM, CDR2 ANQGSEA. The DNA of the CDR3 is TGCAGCGTTGGTGGAAATGAGCAGTTCTTC. Encoded protein: CSVGGNEQFF.

This chain joins TRBV7-2 and TRBJ1-4, with D maybe TRBD1 (5 bases). V shed 2 bases and J shed 10 bases, with 17 bases lying between them. The CDR3 is 15 amino acids. The germline gives CDR1 SGHTA, CDR2 FQGNSA. This CDR3 reads CASSLMRTQGVKLFF. In DNA form, the CDR3 reads TGTGCCAGCAGCTTAATGAGAACCCAGGGTGTAAAACTGTTTTTT.

The V gene is TRBV7-2, the J gene TRBJ1-4, with a weak D call TRBD1 (6 bases). Trimming pared 5 bases from V and 11 bases from J, leaving 12 bases between. The germline V gene encodes CDR1 SGHTA and CDR2 FQGNSA. This CDR3 has 12 amino acids. In DNA form, the CDR3 reads TGTGCCAGCAGCCCGCGGGGGGCTAAACTGTTTTTT. As protein: CASSPRGAKLFF.

This clonotype appeared once. V gene TRBV7-6 combines with J gene TRBJ2-1; weak D call: TRBD1 (6 bases). The CDR3 is 13 residues long. The germline CDR1 and CDR2 sequences are SGHVS and FNYEAQ. Trimming took off 5 bases at V and 10 bases at J, with 15 bases between the two ends. CDR3 nucleotides: TGTGCCAGCAGCCAACCACAGGGATCGGAGCAGTTCTTC. The encoded protein is CASSQPQGSEQFF.

This clonotype turned up a few times. The V gene is TRBV6-6, the J gene TRBJ2-4, with TRBD2 identical over 14 bases. V lost 0 bases and J lost 6; bases outside the gene matches: 7. The CDR3 sequence is 18 residues long. Germline CDR1 is MNHNY and CDR2 is SVGAGI (reference sequence). CDR3 amino acids: CASSYSGLAGGRGNIQYF. The CDR3 nucleotides read TGTGCCAGCAGTTACTCAGGACTAGCGGGAGGACGGGGAAACATTCAGTACTTC.

The chain recombines TRBV6-5 with TRBJ1-4, with 9 bases aligning to TRBD1. J lost 8 bases, V lost 6 bases, and 7 bases had no gene match. CDR1 MNHEY and CDR2 SVGAGI come from the germline V gene. The CDR3 loop spans 14 amino acids. CDR3 residues: CASRKQGADEKLFF. The CDR3 nucleotides are TGTGCCAGCAGAAAACAGGGGGCCGACGAAAAACTGTTTTTT.

This clonotype came up a few times. This rearrangement joins TRBV4-1 to TRBJ1-2; 7 positions agree with TRBD1. V lost 4 bases, J lost 0 bases, and 5 bases stayed unmatched. CDR1 MGHRA and CDR2 YSYEKL come from the germline V gene. The CDR3 spans 15 residues. CDR3 coding DNA: TGCGCCAGCAGCCCGGGACAGTACTCTAACTATGGCTACACCTTC. Its translation is CASSPGQYSNYGYTF.

This chain joins TRBV11-2 and TRBJ2-5; D remains ambiguous. Trimming shortened V by 5 bases and J by 0 bases, and 10 bases separated the two germline ends. Germline V lookup: CDR1 SGHAT, CDR2 FQNNGV. The CDR3 loop spans 14 amino acids. The chain's CDR3 is CASSHLSYQETQYF. The CDR3 bases are TGTGCCAGCAGCCACTTGTCGTACCAAGAGACCCAGTACTTC.

This clonotype appeared a few times. The J gene is TRBJ2-5, the V gene TRBV7-2; D gene ambiguous. The CDR3 is 15 amino acids. Trimming left V 3 bases short and J 1 base short, with 12 bases between. Germline CDR1 is SGHTA and CDR2 is FQGNSA. This chain's CDR3 is CASSFGGQAQETQYF. The CDR3 DNA is TGTGCCAGCAGCTTTGGCGGCCAGGCCCAAGAGACCCAGTACTTC.

This chain uses TRBV7-2 with TRBJ2-5; D remains ambiguous. CDR3 size: 11 residues. Looked up from germline, CDR1 is SGHTA and CDR2 is FQGNSA. Deletions cut 7 bases from V and 5 bases from J, with 8 bases between. The CDR3 is CASKLQETQYF. CDR3 nucleotides: TGTGCCAGCAAATTACAGGAGACCCAGTACTTC.

DNA of the CDR3: TGTGCCAGCAGTCTGCAGGGGGATACGCAGTATTTT. The encoded protein is CASSLQGDTQYF. V usage is TRBV12-3 or TRBV12-4 and J usage is TRBJ2-3; possibly TRBD1 for D (6 bases). Deletions cut 5 bases from V and 6 bases from J, with 9 bases between. The CDR3 sequence is 12 residues long.